This TCR beta chain comes out of a study of radiation and T cells in renal cell carcinoma. Germline values: CDR1 SGHRS, CDR2 YFSETQ. CDR3 length: 15 amino acids. V trimming: 3 bases; J trimming: 4 bases; junction bases outside the gene matches: 4. Time point denoted: baseline pretreatment blood. The treatment was: 15 Gy SBRT to primary tumor, nephrectomy 4 weeks later. Assay used: immunoSEQ multiplex PCR; TCRdb lists only in-frame clones, some missing. The sample yields 95,000 or so clones, 80% to 90% seen once. The sequence derives from a man aged 50-60 years with renal cell carcinoma. J is TRBJ2-1 and V is TRBV5-1, with 10 bases that match TRBD2. Sequenced here: blood, sampled from a patient whose treatment included radiotherapy and nephrectomy. The CDR3 DNA follows: TGCGCCAGCAGCTCGGCTAGCGGGGGATACAATGAGCAGTTCTTC. It specifies CASSSASGGYNEQFF.